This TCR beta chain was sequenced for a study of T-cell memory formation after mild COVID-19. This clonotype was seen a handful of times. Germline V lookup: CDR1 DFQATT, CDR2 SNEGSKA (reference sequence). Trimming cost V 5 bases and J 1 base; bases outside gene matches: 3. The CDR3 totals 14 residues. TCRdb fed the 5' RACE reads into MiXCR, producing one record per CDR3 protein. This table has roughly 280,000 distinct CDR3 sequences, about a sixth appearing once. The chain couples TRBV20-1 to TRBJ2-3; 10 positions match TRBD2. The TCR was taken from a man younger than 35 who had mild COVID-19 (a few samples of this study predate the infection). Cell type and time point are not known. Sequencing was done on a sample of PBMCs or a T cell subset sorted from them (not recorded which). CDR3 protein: CSADTSGGTDTQYF. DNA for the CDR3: TGCAGTGCTGACACTAGCGGGGGCACAGATACGCAGTATTTT.